This T cell receptor beta chain originates from a study of monozygotic twins with inflammatory bowel disease. CDR3 size: 12 residues. Germline V lookup: CDR1 LNHDA, CDR2 SQIVND (reference sequence). From the 5' RACE reads, TCRdb lists one entry per CDR3 protein and no DNA. The repertoire table contains about 380,000 distinct CDR3 sequences. This chain uses TRBV19 with TRBJ1-2. Sequenced input: blood. The sequence was collected from a human donor with ulcerative colitis or Crohn's disease, or a healthy co-twin of an affected twin (not recorded which). CDR3 amino acids: CASRRGNYGYTF.